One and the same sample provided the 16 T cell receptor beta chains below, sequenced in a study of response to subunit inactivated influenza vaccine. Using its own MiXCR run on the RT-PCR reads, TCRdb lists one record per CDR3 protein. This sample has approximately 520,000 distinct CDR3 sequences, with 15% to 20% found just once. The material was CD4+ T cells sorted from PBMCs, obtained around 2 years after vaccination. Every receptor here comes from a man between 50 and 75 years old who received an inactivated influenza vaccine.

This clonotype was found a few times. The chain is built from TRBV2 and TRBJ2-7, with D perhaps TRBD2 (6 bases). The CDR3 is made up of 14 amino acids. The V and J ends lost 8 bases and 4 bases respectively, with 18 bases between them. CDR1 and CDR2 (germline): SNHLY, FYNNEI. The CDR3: CASGRTTLGYEQYF. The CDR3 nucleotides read TGTGCCAGCGGGAGGACAACCTTAGGGTACGAGCAGTACTTC. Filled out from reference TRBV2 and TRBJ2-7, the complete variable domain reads EPEVTQTPSHQVTQMGQEVILRCVPISNHLYFYWYRQILGQKVEFLVSFYNNEISEKSEIFDDQFSVERPDGSNFTLKIRSTKLEDSAMYFCASGRTTLGYEQYFGPGTRLTVT.

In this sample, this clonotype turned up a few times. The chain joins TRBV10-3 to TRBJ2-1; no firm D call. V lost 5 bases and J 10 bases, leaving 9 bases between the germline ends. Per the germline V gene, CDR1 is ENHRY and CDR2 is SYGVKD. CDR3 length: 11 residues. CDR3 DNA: TGTGCCATCAGTCTTGGATCCGAGCAGTTCTTC. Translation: CAISLGSEQFF.

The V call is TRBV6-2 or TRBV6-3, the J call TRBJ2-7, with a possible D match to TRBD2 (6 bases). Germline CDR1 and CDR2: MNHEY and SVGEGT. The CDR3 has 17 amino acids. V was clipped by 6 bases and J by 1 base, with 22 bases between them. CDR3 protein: CASRRTGSGGVSYEQYF. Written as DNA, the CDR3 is TGTGCCAGCAGACGTACCGGTTCTGGCGGGGTGTCCTACGAGCAGTACTTC.

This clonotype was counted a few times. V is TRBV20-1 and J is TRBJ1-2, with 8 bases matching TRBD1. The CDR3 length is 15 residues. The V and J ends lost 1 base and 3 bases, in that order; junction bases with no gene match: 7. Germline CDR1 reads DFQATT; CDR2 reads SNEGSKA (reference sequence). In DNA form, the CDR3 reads TGCAGTGCTAGAGGGGCAGGGGGCGATCACTATGGCTACACCTTC. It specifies CSARGAGGDHYGYTF.

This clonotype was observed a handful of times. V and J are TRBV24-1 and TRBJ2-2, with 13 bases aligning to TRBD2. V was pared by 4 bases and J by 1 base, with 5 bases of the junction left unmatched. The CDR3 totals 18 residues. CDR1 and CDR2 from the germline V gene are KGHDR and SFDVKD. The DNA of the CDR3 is TGTGCCACCAGTGACCCGGGGACTAGCGGGAAGAACACCGGGGAGCTGTTTTTT. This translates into CATSDPGTSGKNTGELFF.

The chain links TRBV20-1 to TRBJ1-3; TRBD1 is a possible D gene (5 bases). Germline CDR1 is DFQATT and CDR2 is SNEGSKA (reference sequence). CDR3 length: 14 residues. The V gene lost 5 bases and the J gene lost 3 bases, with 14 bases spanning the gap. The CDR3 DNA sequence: TGCAGTGCTCGGGACGCACGGCGTGGAAACACCATATATTTT. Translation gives CSARDARRGNTIYF.

The CDR3, as DNA: TGCAGTGCTCCCAGTGGACTAGCGGGAGGGGAGCAGTACTTC. Amino acid sequence: CSAPSGLAGGEQYF. This chain connects TRBV20-1 to TRBJ2-7; 15 bases align to TRBD2. After removal of 5 bases from V and 7 bases from J, the junction contained 6 bases not matched to a gene. Germline V lookup: CDR1 DFQATT, CDR2 SNEGSKA (reference sequence). The CDR3 covers 14 residues.

CDR3: CATSASRANTEAFF. CDR3 nucleotide sequence: TGTGCCACCAGCGCGAGTAGGGCGAACACTGAAGCTTTCTTT. The chain has TRBV15 and TRBJ1-1; D remains unclear. This CDR3 is built from 14 residues. Trimming pared 5 bases from V and 1 base from J, leaving 11 bases between. Germline V gene sequence: CDR1 LNHNV, CDR2 YYDKDF (reference sequence).

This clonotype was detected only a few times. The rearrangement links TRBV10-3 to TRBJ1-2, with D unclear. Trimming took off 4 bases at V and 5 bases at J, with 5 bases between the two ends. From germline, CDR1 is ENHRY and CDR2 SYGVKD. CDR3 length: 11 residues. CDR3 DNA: TGTGCCATCAGTGCCCAGTATGGCTACACCTTC. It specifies CAISAQYGYTF.

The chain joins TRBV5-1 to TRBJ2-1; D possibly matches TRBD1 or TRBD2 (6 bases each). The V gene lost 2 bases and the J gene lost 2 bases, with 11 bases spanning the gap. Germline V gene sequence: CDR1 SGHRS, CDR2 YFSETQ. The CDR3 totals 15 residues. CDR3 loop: CASSFMGGPYNEQFF. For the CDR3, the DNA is TGCGCCAGCAGCTTTATGGGGGGCCCCTACAATGAGCAGTTCTTC. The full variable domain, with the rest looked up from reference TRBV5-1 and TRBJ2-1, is KAGVTQTPRYLIKTRGQQVTLSCSPISGHRSVSWYQQTPGQGLQFLFEYFSETQRNKGNFPGRFSGRQFSNSRSEMNVSTLELGDSALYLCASSFMGGPYNEQFFGPGTRLTVL.

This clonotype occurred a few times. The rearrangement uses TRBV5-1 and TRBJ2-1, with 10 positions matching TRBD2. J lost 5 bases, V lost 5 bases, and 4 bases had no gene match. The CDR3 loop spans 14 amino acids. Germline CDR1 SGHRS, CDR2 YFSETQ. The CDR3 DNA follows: TGCGCCAGCAGAGGACTAGCGGAGGACAATGAGCAGTTCTTC. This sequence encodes CASRGLAEDNEQFF.

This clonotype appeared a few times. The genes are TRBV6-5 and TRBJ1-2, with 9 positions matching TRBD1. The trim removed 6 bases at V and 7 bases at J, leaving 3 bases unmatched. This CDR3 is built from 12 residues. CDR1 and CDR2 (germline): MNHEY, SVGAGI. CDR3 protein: CASSATGGGYTF. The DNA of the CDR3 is TGTGCCAGCAGCGCGACAGGGGGTGGCTACACCTTC.

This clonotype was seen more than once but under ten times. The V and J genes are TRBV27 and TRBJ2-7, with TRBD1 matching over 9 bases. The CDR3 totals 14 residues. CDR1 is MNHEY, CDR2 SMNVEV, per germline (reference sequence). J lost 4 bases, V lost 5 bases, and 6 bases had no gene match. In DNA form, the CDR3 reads TGTGCCAGCAGTAGGACAGGGGTCCGGTACGAGCAGTACTTC. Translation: CASSRTGVRYEQYF.

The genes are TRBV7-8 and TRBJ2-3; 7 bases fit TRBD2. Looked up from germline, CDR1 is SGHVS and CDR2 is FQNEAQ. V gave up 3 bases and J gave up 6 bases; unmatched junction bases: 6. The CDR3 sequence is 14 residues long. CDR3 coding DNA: TGTGCCAGCAGCTTCTGGACTAGTTCCGATACGCAGTATTTT. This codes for CASSFWTSSDTQYF.

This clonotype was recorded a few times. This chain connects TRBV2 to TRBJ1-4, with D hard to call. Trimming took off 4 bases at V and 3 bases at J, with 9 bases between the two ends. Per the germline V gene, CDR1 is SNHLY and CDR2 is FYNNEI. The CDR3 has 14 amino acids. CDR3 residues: CASSARLSNEKLFF. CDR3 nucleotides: TGTGCCAGCAGTGCAAGACTGTCTAATGAAAAACTGTTTTTT. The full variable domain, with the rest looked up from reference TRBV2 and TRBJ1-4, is EPEVTQTPSHQVTQMGQEVILRCVPISNHLYFYWYRQILGQKVEFLVSFYNNEISEKSEIFDDQFSVERPDGSNFTLKIRSTKLEDSAMYFCASSARLSNEKLFFGSGTQLSVL.

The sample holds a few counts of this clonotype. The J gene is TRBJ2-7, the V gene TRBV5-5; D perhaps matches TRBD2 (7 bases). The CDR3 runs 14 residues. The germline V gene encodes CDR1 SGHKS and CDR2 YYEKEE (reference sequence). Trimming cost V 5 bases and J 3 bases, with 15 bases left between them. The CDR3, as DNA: TGTGCCAGCAGTCGGGCCGGGGGGCACTACGAGCAGTACTTC. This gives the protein CASSRAGGHYEQYF.